The T cell receptor (beta chain) described here comes from a study of persistence of HIV-infected CD4 T cells. This CDR3 contains 13 residues. Per germline, CDR1 GTSNPN and CDR2 SVGIG (reference sequence). Trimming left V 5 bases short and J 3 bases short, with 13 bases between. Notes on this clone: The antigen is not known.

Sequencing used immunoSEQ version 4 in survey mode. The method was immunoSEQ multiplex PCR; TCRdb's version includes in-frame clones alone and lacks a portion of them. The data contain tens of thousands of clones, around 80% of them seen just once; the ten biggest clones take up around 0.81%. Cells were stimulated with CMV-infected fibroblast lysates at 8 to 10 ug/mL. CD40L/CD69 double-negative CD45RO-high memory CD4+ T cells were collected. The chain employs TRBV30 and TRBJ1-2; D is ambiguous. Sample: CD4+ T cells sorted from PBMCs after approximately 20-hour stimulation, taken from a patient who received antiretroviral therapy. The source of this sequence is an adult woman with HIV who was CMV-seropositive. CDR3 region: CAWVLQTDYGYTF. DNA for the CDR3: TGTGCCTGGGTCTTGCAGACGGACTATGGCTACACCTTC.